The 19 T cell receptor beta chains given below trace back to one sample, sequenced in a study of blood T cell repertoires in COVID-19 (dated by TCRdb to about 2020). The library was generated by the immunoSEQ multiplex PCR assay. What TCRdb holds here is the immuneACCESS table cut down to in-frame rearrangements. Part of the clones is not present; checked against another copy, under half of the missing clones reflect an unresolved V gene, and the others are unexplained. The sample data list about 410,000 clones, and about 89% of these were observed just once. The top ten hold about 1.6% of the sample. The sequencing input was peripheral blood. These receptors all stem from a woman aged 40 to 55 with COVID-19, enrolled during active disease.

This chain uses TRBV7-8 with TRBJ2-3; D ambiguous. Germline V lookup: CDR1 SGHVS, CDR2 FQNEAQ. V gave up 10 bases and J gave up 1 base, with 15 bases separating them. The CDR3 sequence is 14 residues long. This chain's CDR3 is CATTRLSRTDTQYF. CDR3 bases: TGTGCCACAACAAGACTCTCTCGCACAGATACGCAGTATTTT.

The chain joins TRBV4-1 to TRBJ1-5; 9 nucleotides line up with TRBD1. CDR1 is MGHRA and CDR2 is YSYEKL in the germline V gene. V was clipped by 2 bases and J by 4 bases; unmatched bases: 6. CDR3 length: 16 amino acids. The CDR3 region is CASSQRPGTGNQPQHF. CDR3 in DNA: TGCGCCAGCAGCCAACGACCCGGGACAGGGAATCAGCCCCAGCATTTT.

The genes are TRBV3-1 (or the pseudogene TRBV3-2) and TRBJ2-2; D might be TRBD2 (6 bases). This CDR3 has 15 residues. Germline-derived CDR1 and CDR2 are LGHDT and YNNKEL (reference sequence). V lost 4 bases and J lost 4, with 13 bases in between. In DNA, the CDR3 is TGTGCCAGCAGCCCGGGGGTTGGTATCACCGGGGAGCTGTTTTTT. Amino acids: CASSPGVGITGELFF.

The V gene is TRBV4-2, the J gene TRBJ1-5; D is possibly TRBD1 (6 bases). Between the trimmed V and J ends, which lost 4 bases and 3 bases, there was a span of 10 bases. CDR1 and CDR2 (germline): LGHNA, YNFKEQ. The length of the CDR3 is 14 residues. The CDR3 DNA sequence: TGTGCCAGCAGCCCACGGACAGCCAATCAGCCCCAGCATTTT. Residues: CASSPRTANQPQHF.

This clone was counted a single time. The rearrangement links TRBV5-5 to TRBJ1-3, with 7 bases identical to TRBD1. The germline V gene encodes CDR1 SGHKS and CDR2 YYEKEE (reference sequence). V was pared by 1 base and J by 0 bases, with 7 bases of the junction left unmatched. The CDR3 is 17 amino acids. CDR3 sequence (DNA): TGTGCCAGCAGCTTGTACAGGGGAGTAACCTCTGGAAACACCATATATTTT. As protein: CASSLYRGVTSGNTIYF.

The V gene is TRBV18, the J gene TRBJ2-7; 9 bases are shared with TRBD1. V shed 4 bases, J shed 1 base, and the junction held 8 bases outside the gene matches. The CDR3 is made up of 16 amino acids. Germline V gene data show CDR1 as KGHSH and CDR2 as LQKENI. As DNA, the CDR3 is TGTGCCAGCTCACTTGGGACAGGGCCCCTTTCCTACGAGCAGTACTTC. It is translated as CASSLGTGPLSYEQYF.

The rearrangement links TRBV7-3 to TRBJ1-3; no clear D gene. Germline values: CDR1 SGHTA, CDR2 FQGTGA. The CDR3 extends over 13 amino acids. Trimming shortened V by 4 bases and J by 3 bases, and 7 bases separated the two germline ends. The CDR3 DNA sequence: TGTGCCAGCAGCTCCTACAGTGGAAACACCATATATTTT. It specifies CASSSYSGNTIYF.

The V gene is TRBV28, the J gene TRBJ2-1; D gene unclear. Trimming took 6 bases from V and 5 from J, leaving 14 bases between them. CDR1 MDHEN and CDR2 SYDVKM come from the germline V gene. This CDR3 spans 14 amino acids. The CDR3 DNA is TGTGCCAGCAGGGGCGAAGTTGCACACAATGAGCAGTTCTTC. Encoded protein: CASRGEVAHNEQFF. Together with reference TRBV28 and TRBJ2-1, the CDR3 gives the full variable domain: DVKVTQSSRYLVKRTGEKVFLECVQDMDHENMFWYRQDPGLGLRLIYFSYDVKMKEKGDIPEGYSVSREKKERFSLILESASTNQTSMYLCASRGEVAHNEQFFGPGTRLTVL.

The chain links TRBV4-1 to TRBJ1-2; TRBD1 might be the D (5 bases). The CDR3 has 16 amino acids. CDR1 is MGHRA and CDR2 is YSYEKL in the germline V gene. Trimming left V 0 bases short and J 8 bases short, with 19 bases between. The CDR3 coding sequence is TGCGCCAGCAGCCAAGATGGTGGCAGGGTCTTTAGCGGCTACACCTTC. It translates to CASSQDGGRVFSGYTF.

V gene TRBV6-4 combines with J gene TRBJ1-1; D not resolved. Trimming stripped 0 bases from V and 7 bases from J, with 9 bases between. Germline V lookup: CDR1 MRHNA, CDR2 SNTAGT. The CDR3 is 13 amino acids. The CDR3, as DNA: TGTGCCAGCAGTGACTCCCTGGGAGATGAAGCTTTCTTT. This sequence encodes CASSDSLGDEAFF.

This clone showed up just once. V is TRBV6-5 and J is TRBJ1-2; 9 positions match TRBD1. V was clipped by 2 bases and J by 7 bases; unmatched bases: 5. The CDR3 covers 14 residues. Germline V gene data show CDR1 as MNHEY and CDR2 as SVGAGI. CDR3 bases: TGTGCCAGCAGTTACCGACAGGGGGGGTTTGGCTACACCTTC. Translation: CASSYRQGGFGYTF.

This chain uses TRBV7-2 with TRBJ2-1, with TRBD2 identical over 14 bases. The CDR3 has 19 amino acids. Germline lookup yields CDR1 SGHTA and CDR2 FQGNSA. With 3 bases clipped from V and 0 bases from J, the junction kept 7 bases outside the gene matches. The CDR3 coding sequence is TGTGCCAGCAGCTTGGAGGGACTAGCGGGGGTTAGCTCCTACAATGAGCAGTTCTTC. Translation gives CASSLEGLAGVSSYNEQFF.

This clone showed up just once. Distinct nucleotide sequences in the sample also encode this CDR3. The chain couples TRBV18 to TRBJ1-5; 7 positions agree with TRBD1. The CDR3 is made up of 14 amino acids. CDR1 and CDR2 from the germline V gene are KGHSH and LQKENI. V was pared by 6 bases and J by 5 bases, with 7 bases of the junction left unmatched. For the CDR3, the DNA is TGTGCCAGCTCCCCGACAGGGAAAGATCAGCCCCAGCATTTT. Translation: CASSPTGKDQPQHF. Looking up the rest from reference TRBV18 and TRBJ1-5 gives the full variable domain: NAGVMQNPRHLVRRRGQEARLRCSPMKGHSHVYWYRQLPEEGLKFMVYLQKENIIDESGMPKERFSAEFPKEGPSILRIQQVVRGDSAAYFCASSPTGKDQPQHFGDGTRLSIL.

V is TRBV11-2 and J is TRBJ1-3, with D hard to call. Trimming removed 1 base at V and 0 bases at J, with 16 bases between. The CDR3 contains 18 residues. Germline-derived CDR1 and CDR2 are SGHAT and FQNNGV. The CDR3 DNA follows: TGTGCCAGCAGCTTAGTTGTTCTACGGTTACTCTCTGGAAACACCATATATTTT. Encoded protein: CASSLVVLRLLSGNTIYF. Full variable domain (remainder filled in from reference TRBV11-2 and TRBJ1-3): EAGVAQSPRYKIIEKRQSVAFWCNPISGHATLYWYQQILGQGPKLLIQFQNNGVVDDSQLPKDRFSAERLKGVDSTLKIQPAKLEDSAVYLCASSLVVLRLLSGNTIYFGEGSWLTVV.

The CDR3 protein is CASRWTGGRTEAFF. DNA of the CDR3: TGTGCCAGCAGATGGACAGGGGGAAGAACTGAAGCTTTCTTT. The rearrangement links TRBV7-9 to TRBJ1-1; 10 bases are shared with TRBD1. J gave up 5 bases and V 6 bases, and 6 bases lay outside the gene matches. The CDR3 runs to 14 residues. Germline V CDR1 and CDR2: SEHNR, FQNEAQ (reference sequence).

The rearrangement links TRBV25-1 to TRBJ1-1, with D uncertain. There are 13 residues in the CDR3. Germline V gene lookup returns CDR1 MGHDK and CDR2 SYGVNS. Trimming stripped 0 bases from V and 7 bases from J, with 9 bases between. For the CDR3, the DNA is TGTGCCAGCAGTGAATATCCCGGCGGTGAAGCTTTCTTT. Its translation is CASSEYPGGEAFF.

The genes are TRBV19 and TRBJ1-1; 8 positions agree with TRBD1. CDR3 length: 17 residues. Germline V gene data show CDR1 as LNHDA and CDR2 as SQIVND (reference sequence). Losses at the gene ends were 5 bases for V and 0 bases for J; bases not matched to a gene: 11. The CDR3 bases are TGTGCCAGTAGTCCCCGGGACAGGAGATATATGAACACTGAAGCTTTCTTT. Translation gives CASSPRDRRYMNTEAFF.

The chain carries TRBV29-1 and TRBJ2-7, with TRBD1 matching 9 bases. This CDR3 region has 13 residues. Germline CDR1 SQVTM, CDR2 ANQGSEA. Trimming at V came to 8 bases and at J to 1 base, leaving 6 bases not matched to a gene. CDR3 loop: CSTRDRVSYEQYF. The CDR3 DNA reads TGCAGCACAAGGGACAGGGTATCCTACGAGCAGTACTTC.

This chain connects TRBV7-2 to TRBJ2-7; no definite D call. The CDR3 is 14 amino acids. Germline-derived CDR1 and CDR2 are SGHTA and FQGNSA. V was trimmed by 1 base and J by 1 base, leaving 8 bases between them. Here the CDR3 DNA reads TGTGCCAGCAGCTTAGTCGTCACATCCTACGAGCAGTACTTC. It specifies CASSLVVTSYEQYF.